The sequence of this T cell receptor (beta chain) was determined in a study of T cells expressing NK-cell markers. The CDR3 covers 15 residues. TCRdb reprocessed the 5' RACE reads and keeps a single row for each CDR3 protein, giving no DNA. This repertoire comprises about 260,000 distinct CDR3 sequences; its ten largest clones make up about 0.39%. The V gene is TRBV12-3 or TRBV12-4, the J gene TRBJ1-1; the TCRdb D gene call, TRBD1, has no DNA to confirm it. This TCR derives from a man between 18 and 35 years old in good health. The specimen sequenced was blood T cells: a sorted CD56 or NKG2C T cell subset, CD4+ or CD8+ T cells, or bulk PBMC T cells (not recorded which). CDR3 residues: CASSSPITGTAEAFF.